This TCR beta chain originates from a study of CD8+ T cells in alopecia areata. General study points: Significant decreases in scalp clonality and expanded CD8+ clones followed tofacitinib treatment.

Investigators isolated RNA and reverse transcribed it into cDNA to act as the sequencing template. TCRdb's table, derived via immunoSEQ multiplex PCR, lists solely in-frame clones and lacks some. Of around 100,000 clones detected, 65% to 90% appear once; the ten largest clones hold approximately 10%. The treatment was: oral pan-JAK inhibitor, 5-10 mg twice daily. Points on this clone: What it binds is unknown. Other DNA sequences within the sample encode an identical CDR3.

The V gene's germline CDR1 is SGHRS and CDR2 YFSETQ. The CDR3 runs to 13 residues. V was clipped by 0 bases and J by 5 bases, with 8 bases between them. The sample here was CD8+ T cells sorted from blood, taken at approximately week 34, from a patient treated with tofacitinib. The clonotype originates from a human donor with alopecia areata. The rearrangement joins TRBV5-1 to TRBJ1-1; TRBD1 is a possible D gene (5 bases). The CDR3 DNA reads TGCGCCAGCAGCTTGGGGGGGAATACTGAAGCTTTCTTT. Amino acid sequence: CASSLGGNTEAFF.